Presented here are 18 T cell receptor beta chains from one specimen sequenced in a study of early T cells in non-severe SARS-CoV-2 infection. MiXCR, run by TCRdb on the 5' RACE reads, gives a single entry per CDR3 protein. The repertoire has 77,000 or so distinct CDR3 sequences, approximately 14% of them found once; the top ten carry approximately 3.8%. The source material was whole blood, sampled at baseline. These receptors all come from an adult who was a healthcare worker with PCR-confirmed SARS-CoV-2 infection or an uninfected control (not recorded which).

The J gene is TRBJ1-6, the V gene TRBV7-9, with 8 bases identical to TRBD1. J lost 7 bases, V lost 1 base, and 9 bases had no gene match. Germline V gene lookup returns CDR1 SEHNR and CDR2 FQNEAQ (reference sequence). The CDR3 runs 17 residues. CDR3 in DNA: TGTGCCAGCAGCTTAGGGGACAGGTGGTTGGAGAATTCACCCCTCCACTTT. This translates into CASSLGDRWLENSPLHF.

This clonotype has a count of ten or more. J is TRBJ2-1 and V is TRBV10-2; 12 bases fit TRBD2. Trimming cost V 8 bases and J 4 bases; bases outside gene matches: 0. CDR3 length equals 13 residues. Germline CDR1 and CDR2: WSHSY and SAAADI. The CDR3 DNA follows: TGCGCCAGCGGGACTAGCGGGTACAATGAGCAGTTCTTC. Protein product: CASGTSGYNEQFF.

V usage is TRBV7-3 and J usage is TRBJ2-1; 11 nucleotides match TRBD2. The junction had 3 bases not matched to a gene; V was cut back by 5 bases and J by 0 bases. There are 16 residues in the CDR3. Germline V gene lookup returns CDR1 SGHTA and CDR2 FQGTGA. CDR3 residues: CASSRLAGSSYNEQFF. In nucleotides, the CDR3 is TGTGCCAGCAGCAGACTAGCGGGAAGCTCCTACAATGAGCAGTTCTTC.

The V and J genes are TRBV5-4 and TRBJ2-7; 9 nucleotides match TRBD1. CDR1 is SGHNT, CDR2 YYREEE, per germline (reference sequence). This CDR3 is built from 14 residues. V was pared by 2 bases and J by 5 bases, with 5 bases of the junction left unmatched. The CDR3 nucleotides read TGTGCCAGCAGCTTCATACAGGGGGCAGACGAGCAGTACTTC. It codes for CASSFIQGADEQYF.

This clonotype was detected ten times or more. The rearrangement joins TRBV2 to TRBJ2-7; 10 nucleotides agree with TRBD1. V gave up 8 bases and J gave up 5 bases; unmatched junction bases: 12. This CDR3 region has 15 residues. Germline CDR1 reads SNHLY; CDR2 reads FYNNEI. The CDR3 is CASARQGAPRNEQYF. The CDR3 DNA is TGTGCCAGCGCCCGACAGGGGGCCCCTCGGAACGAGCAGTACTTC.

V is TRBV30 and J is TRBJ2-1; D not certain. V lost 0 bases and J lost 9, with 9 bases in between. Per the germline V gene, CDR1 is GTSNPN and CDR2 is SVGIG (reference sequence). The CDR3 has 12 amino acids. CDR3 residues: CAWSVVSPEQFF. Written as DNA, the CDR3 is TGTGCCTGGAGTGTAGTTTCGCCTGAGCAGTTCTTC.

This chain connects TRBV7-9 to TRBJ2-1; 7 nucleotides align to TRBD1. The V segment lost 8 bases and the J segment 0 bases; nucleotides outside the gene matches: 4. Germline V gene lookup returns CDR1 SEHNR and CDR2 FQNEAQ (reference sequence). The CDR3 has 14 amino acids. CDR3 region: CASGRQGSYNEQFF. The CDR3 coding sequence is TGTGCCAGCGGTAGACAGGGCTCCTACAATGAGCAGTTCTTC.

In this sample, this clonotype turned up many times. The CDR3 coding sequence is TGTGCCAGCAGTTTAACACAGCAATCATTGCCCCAGCATTTT. Protein product: CASSLTQQSLPQHF. The chain is built from TRBV12-3 or TRBV12-4 and TRBJ1-5; no definite D call. This CDR3 is 14 amino acids long. Between the trimmed V and J ends, which lost 2 bases and 9 bases, there was a span of 14 bases.

This clonotype was seen many times. The CDR3 nucleotides read TGTGCCAGCAGTTCGGGCGGGTACGAGCAGTACTTC. Its translation is CASSSGGYEQYF. This rearrangement joins TRBV12-3 or TRBV12-4 to TRBJ2-7, with TRBD2 as a possible D gene (5 bases). V was shortened by 4 bases and J by 4 bases, with 8 bases between the two germline ends. The CDR3 extends over 12 amino acids.

The chain combines TRBV7-9 with TRBJ2-3; D is unclear. The V gene's germline CDR1 is SEHNR and CDR2 FQNEAQ (reference sequence). The CDR3 length is 15 residues. The V and J ends lost 1 base and 6 bases respectively, with 14 bases between them. CDR3 sequence reads: CASSLVVGKVDTQYF. CDR3 coding DNA: TGTGCCAGCAGCTTAGTAGTAGGGAAGGTGGATACGCAGTATTTT.

This clonotype was observed a few times. The rearrangement joins TRBV6-5 to TRBJ2-1, with 9 bases aligning to TRBD2. With 6 bases clipped from V and 9 bases from J, the junction kept 9 bases outside the gene matches. Germline values: CDR1 MNHEY, CDR2 SVGAGI. CDR3 length equals 14 residues. The CDR3 DNA sequence: TGTGCCAGCAGCTATAGCGGGAGAGGCGGTGAGCAGTTCTTC. It translates to CASSYSGRGGEQFF.

This clonotype was seen at least ten times. The rearrangement links TRBV5-6 to TRBJ2-4; D remains ambiguous. The CDR3 has 15 amino acids. Germline V gives CDR1 SGHDT, CDR2 YYEEEE. V lost 7 bases, J lost 2 bases, and 16 bases lay in between. CDR3 sequence (DNA): TGTGCCAGCTACCGGACGGCAGGCTCCAAAAACATTCAGTACTTC. Protein product: CASYRTAGSKNIQYF.

A few counts support this clonotype. The V and J genes are TRBV28 and TRBJ2-2; D not resolved. The germline V and J ends were trimmed by 7 bases and 3 bases, with 9 bases remaining between them. The CDR3 runs to 13 residues. The germline V gene has CDR1 MDHEN and CDR2 SYDVKM. The CDR3 DNA reads as TGTGCCAGCAACGTGATTGACACCGGGGAGCTGTTTTTT. Translated, it gives CASNVIDTGELFF.

The table lists this clonotype with a few counts. The chain has TRBV18 and TRBJ1-5, with D unclear. This CDR3 contains 14 residues. Germline V gives CDR1 KGHSH, CDR2 LQKENI. V gave up 0 bases and J gave up 8 bases, with 11 bases separating them. The CDR3 reads CASSPPDVPEPQHF. Written as DNA, the CDR3 is TGTGCCAGCTCACCACCGGACGTCCCCGAGCCCCAGCATTTT.

The sample holds a few counts of this clonotype. The CDR3 nucleotides are TGTGCCAGCTCCCCTACAGGGGGTATAGGACAGCCCCAGCATTTT. This encodes CASSPTGGIGQPQHF. V is TRBV18 and J is TRBJ1-5, with 8 nucleotides matching TRBD1. Losses at the gene ends were 6 bases for V and 7 bases for J; bases not matched to a gene: 11. The CDR3 has 15 residues. Germline V gives CDR1 KGHSH, CDR2 LQKENI.

This clonotype was recorded a few times. The chain employs TRBV27 and TRBJ2-3; the D is unclear. This CDR3 has 13 amino acids. Germline lookup yields CDR1 MNHEY and CDR2 SMNVEV (reference sequence). Trimming stripped 6 bases from V and 6 bases from J, with 13 bases between. The CDR3 loop reads CASSPGSSDTQYF. Here the CDR3 DNA reads TGTGCCAGCAGCCCCGGTAGTTCGGATACGCAGTATTTT.

Only a few counts were recorded for this clonotype. The genes are TRBV6-5 and TRBJ2-3; 11 bases agree with TRBD2. Germline lookup yields CDR1 MNHEY and CDR2 SVGAGI. Trimming took 4 bases from V and 11 from J; bases not matched to a gene: 11. The CDR3 is made up of 15 amino acids. CDR3 amino acids: CASSLSSGRAGGQYF. Here the CDR3 DNA reads TGTGCCAGCAGTTTGAGTAGCGGGAGGGCCGGGGGGCAGTATTTT.

This clonotype appeared many times. The rearrangement uses TRBV7-3 and TRBJ2-1; 9 bases fit TRBD2. The germline V gene has CDR1 SGHTA and CDR2 FQGTGA. Trimming cost V 1 base and J 0 bases; bases outside gene matches: 10. CDR3 length: 19 amino acids. The CDR3 DNA reads as TGTGCCAGCAGCTTAAGGGCGGGAGGGTTCTCCAGCTCCTACAATGAGCAGTTCTTC. It specifies CASSLRAGGFSSSYNEQFF.